This entry lists 26 T cell receptor beta chains sequenced from one sample in a study of identical twins (TCRdb year 2016). The library relied on 5' RACE. Sequencing was carried out with an Illumina HiSeq 2000. In TCRdb, the public reads were trimmed at Q25 with fastp and aligned with MiXCR, with productive beta chains retained. Here each entry gathers all rows of one CDR3 protein and keeps the most common genes and DNA. The sample table records over 600,000 distinct CDR3 sequences; around 21% of these occur just once. Roughly 4% of the sample goes to the ten largest clones. This sample also appeared in a second study, on T cells expressing NK-cell markers.

Specimen: PBMCs. The source is a woman under 30 in good health.

The chain links TRBV10-3 to TRBJ1-3; unclear D gene. The CDR3 has 11 amino acids. Germline assignment: CDR1 ENHRY and CDR2 SYGVKD. V was shortened by 4 bases and J by 3 bases, with 1 base between the two germline ends. CDR3 amino acids: CAISGGNTIYF. The CDR3 region has the DNA TGTGCCATCAGTGGTGGAAACACCATATATTTT.

The rearrangement joins TRBV29-1 to TRBJ2-5, with 9 nucleotides matching TRBD1. V lost 4 bases and J lost 5; bases outside the gene matches: 14. This CDR3 has 16 residues. Germline assignment: CDR1 SQVTM and CDR2 ANQGSEA. CDR3 sequence: CSVGLVPGQGRETQYF. The CDR3 DNA sequence: TGCAGCGTTGGCCTCGTCCCGGGACAGGGTCGGGAGACCCAGTACTTC.

At least ten counts were recorded for this clonotype. The chain employs TRBV29-1 and TRBJ2-1, with 8 nucleotides matching TRBD1. The CDR3 is 13 residues long. The V segment lost 2 bases and the J segment 4 bases; nucleotides outside the gene matches: 1. Germline CDR1 reads SQVTM; CDR2 reads ANQGSEA. The CDR3 bases are TGCAGCGTTGAACGGACAGGGTACAATGAGCAGTTCTTC. Its protein is CSVERTGYNEQFF.

The J gene is TRBJ1-2, the V gene TRBV5-1; 7 positions agree with TRBD1. The germline gives CDR1 SGHRS, CDR2 YFSETQ. The CDR3 has 14 residues. With 4 bases clipped from V and 4 bases from J, the junction kept 7 bases outside the gene matches. This CDR3 reads CASSTGTAVYGYTF. CDR3 sequence (DNA): TGCGCCAGCAGCACGGGGACAGCCGTCTATGGCTACACCTTC.

The V and J genes are TRBV15 and TRBJ2-1, with unresolved D. Trimming removed 4 bases from V and 9 bases from J, with 16 bases in between. This CDR3 spans 14 amino acids. Germline loops: CDR1 LNHNV, CDR2 YYDKDF (reference sequence). Written as DNA, the CDR3 is TGTGCCACCAGCACCCCTGCCATCCTCCCTGAGCAGTTCTTC. Amino acids: CATSTPAILPEQFF.

This clonotype has only a few counts. V gene TRBV20-1 combines with J gene TRBJ1-5; D may be TRBD1 (5 bases). Germline CDR1 DFQATT, CDR2 SNEGSKA (reference sequence). CDR3 length: 13 residues. Trimming pared 3 bases from V and 4 bases from J, leaving 10 bases between. The CDR3 sequence is CSARSPGNQPQHF. CDR3 bases: TGCAGTGCTAGGAGCCCAGGGAATCAGCCCCAGCATTTT.

This clonotype has only a few counts. The J gene is TRBJ1-2, the V gene TRBV7-9, with a possible D match to TRBD1 (6 bases). V was pared by 5 bases and J by 8 bases, with 15 bases between. Germline CDR1 SEHNR, CDR2 FQNEAQ (reference sequence). The CDR3 sequence is 13 residues long. The CDR3 loop is CASSTRQVGGYTF. The CDR3 DNA follows: TGTGCCAGCAGCACCCGACAGGTTGGGGGCTACACCTTC.

The gene calls are TRBV12-3 or TRBV12-4 and TRBJ2-7; TRBD1 aligns across 7 bases. V shed 7 bases and J 9 bases; nucleotides not matched to a gene: 15. This CDR3 region has 14 residues. CDR3 protein: CASTTTGVGGGQYF. CDR3 DNA: TGTGCCAGCACAACTACAGGGGTTGGTGGGGGGCAGTACTTC.

This clonotype has a handful of counts. The J gene is TRBJ1-2, the V gene TRBV20-1, with a tentative D call TRBD1 (5 bases). With 7 bases removed from V and 8 bases from J, the gap between germline ends came to 17 bases. Germline CDR1 is DFQATT and CDR2 is SNEGSKA (reference sequence). This CDR3 is built from 12 residues. The CDR3 bases are TGCAGTGTTACTGAGCGGGCAGGGGGCTACACCTTC. Its protein is CSVTERAGGYTF.

The chain joins TRBV5-5 to TRBJ2-1; the match to TRBD1 covers 7 bases. Trimming at V came to 6 bases and at J to 5 bases, leaving 17 bases not matched to a gene. The CDR3 runs to 17 residues. Germline-derived CDR1 and CDR2 are SGHKS and YYEKEE (reference sequence). CDR3 amino acids: CASIGGGTLTGHNEQFF. CDR3 coding DNA: TGTGCCAGCATAGGGGGCGGTACACTAACGGGGCACAATGAGCAGTTCTTC.

The chain is built from TRBV12-3 or TRBV12-4 and TRBJ1-2; the D gene is possibly TRBD1 (6 bases). The CDR3 is 18 amino acids. V was clipped by 0 bases and J by 2 bases, with 19 bases between them. The CDR3 coding sequence is TGTGCCAGCAGTTTAGCTGCCTGGGACACCCAACCCAACTATGGCTACACCTTC. Residues: CASSLAAWDTQPNYGYTF.

V gene TRBV7-2 combines with J gene TRBJ2-5; TRBD2 matches at 7 bases. The CDR3 runs 13 residues. J was trimmed by 11 bases and V by 5 bases; bases with no gene match: 11. The germline V gene encodes CDR1 SGHTA and CDR2 FQGNSA. The CDR3 DNA reads TGTGCCAGCAGCGCCGGGACTATAAAAGATCAGTACTTC. This gives the protein CASSAGTIKDQYF.

The sample holds many counts of this clonotype. The chain is built from TRBV5-1 and TRBJ1-1; TRBD1 might be the D (6 bases). Deletions cut 8 bases from V and 5 bases from J, with 13 bases between. This CDR3 has 12 amino acids. Germline CDR1 is SGHRS and CDR2 is YFSETQ. In nucleotides, the CDR3 is TGCGCCAGTAACAGGGATAGGACTGAAGCTTTCTTT. Its protein product is CASNRDRTEAFF.

This chain connects TRBV12-3 or TRBV12-4 to TRBJ2-7; 9 bases line up with TRBD1. V lost 5 bases to trimming and J lost 3 bases; unmatched junction nucleotides: 8. The CDR3 spans 15 residues. The CDR3 DNA reads as TGTGCCAGCAGTGCCCCCGGGACAGGGCACTACGAGCAGTACTTC. Its protein is CASSAPGTGHYEQYF.

This clonotype was found a few times. The chain is built from TRBV6-5 and TRBJ2-2, with D unresolved. The CDR3 spans 17 residues. CDR1 MNHEY and CDR2 SVGAGI come from the germline V gene. V was cut by 2 bases and J by 7 bases, with 20 bases left in between. CDR3 region: CASSYQTSRADHGELFF. The CDR3 nucleotides read TGTGCCAGCAGTTACCAGACATCTAGGGCTGACCACGGGGAGCTGTTTTTT.

This clonotype was counted a few times. The CDR3 spells CASGLAGTRGDTQYF. In DNA, the CDR3 is TGTGCCAGCGGACTAGCGGGGACCCGGGGAGATACGCAGTATTTT. The chain is built from TRBV12-3 or TRBV12-4 and TRBJ2-3, with 12 bases that match TRBD2. This CDR3 has 15 amino acids. Unmatched junction bases numbered 8, after V lost 8 bases and J lost 5 bases.

This clonotype appeared a few times. The chain employs TRBV27 and TRBJ2-2; D might be TRBD1 (6 bases). The V end lost 1 base, the J end lost 0 bases, and 9 bases lay between the germline ends. CDR3 length equals 16 residues. Germline values: CDR1 MNHEY, CDR2 SMNVEV (reference sequence). The CDR3 reads CASSLYRVANTGELFF. In nucleotides, the CDR3 is TGTGCCAGCAGTTTATACAGGGTTGCGAACACCGGGGAGCTGTTTTTT.

Only one count was recorded for this clonotype. The gene calls are TRBV6-1 and TRBJ1-2; D unresolved. CDR3 length equals 14 residues. Germline V gene sequence: CDR1 MNHNS, CDR2 SASEGT. The germline V and J ends were trimmed by 8 bases and 2 bases, with 15 bases remaining between them. The CDR3 DNA is TGTGCCAGCGTGGGTGGTGGAGTCAACTATGGCTACACCTTC. Translating gives CASVGGGVNYGYTF.

In its sample, this clonotype was seen once. The gene calls are TRBV5-1 and TRBJ2-6, with D possibly being TRBD1 or TRBD2 (5 bases each). V gave up 6 bases and J gave up 2 bases, with 12 bases separating them. The CDR3 loop spans 15 amino acids. CDR1 is SGHRS, CDR2 YFSETQ, per germline. CDR3 nucleotides: TGCGCCAGCAACCAGGGAGATCCTGGGGCCAACGTCCTGACTTTC. It specifies CASNQGDPGANVLTF.

In this sample, this clonotype turned up once. The rearrangement uses TRBV12-5 and TRBJ2-7; D ambiguous. V shed 6 bases and J shed 2 bases, with 17 bases lying between them. CDR3 length equals 15 residues. Germline lookup yields CDR1 LGHNT and CDR2 FRNRAP. The CDR3 DNA is TGTGCTAGTGGAGAGGAGCCCGTAGAGACCTACGAGCAGTACTTC. Amino acids: CASGEEPVETYEQYF.

This clonotype was counted a few times. The chain employs TRBV20-1 and TRBJ2-1; a possible D gene is TRBD2 (6 bases). The germline V gene has CDR1 DFQATT and CDR2 SNEGSKA (reference sequence). This CDR3 has 15 amino acids. V dropped 4 bases and J dropped 3 bases, with 16 bases sitting between them. In nucleotides, the CDR3 is TGCAGTGCTAACTACCGGGAGTTCAGCTACAATGAGCAGTTCTTC. It specifies CSANYREFSYNEQFF.

V and J are TRBV7-2 and TRBJ2-3; D gene uncertain. V was cut by 2 bases and J by 0 bases, with 12 bases left in between. CDR3 length equals 16 residues. Germline V gene data show CDR1 as SGHTA and CDR2 as FQGNSA. CDR3 coding DNA: TGTGCCAGCAGCTTATTTCGGGCAGGTAGCACAGATACGCAGTATTTT. This encodes CASSLFRAGSTDTQYF. Full variable domain (rest looked up from reference TRBV7-2 and TRBJ2-3): GAGVSQSPSNKVTEKGKDVELRCDPISGHTALYWYRQSLGQGLEFLIYFQGNSAPDKSGLPSDRFSAERTGGSVSTLTIQRTQQEDSAVYLCASSLFRAGSTDTQYFGPGTRLTVL.

J is TRBJ2-7 and V is TRBV3-1; no reliable D call. Germline V gene sequence: CDR1 LGHDT, CDR2 YNNKEL (reference sequence). CDR3 length: 12 amino acids. Between the trimmed V and J ends, which lost 1 base and 4 bases, there was a span of 5 bases. The CDR3 protein is CASSQVEYEQYF. The CDR3 DNA reads TGTGCCAGCAGCCAAGTGGAGTACGAGCAGTACTTC.

This rearrangement joins TRBV29-1 to TRBJ2-7; D tentatively fits TRBD1 or TRBD2 (6 bases each). Germline CDR1 and CDR2: SQVTM and ANQGSEA. This CDR3 comprises 13 residues. Between the trimmed V and J ends, which lost 5 bases and 0 bases, there was a span of 11 bases. The CDR3 here is CSVTRGLSYEQYF. The CDR3 bases are TGCAGCGTTACCCGGGGGCTCTCCTACGAGCAGTACTTC.

The rearrangement links TRBV5-6 to TRBJ2-2, with D possibly being TRBD2 (6 bases). CDR3 length: 15 amino acids. Deletions cut 6 bases from V and 4 bases from J, with 16 bases between. The germline CDR1 and CDR2 sequences are SGHDT and YYEEEE. The CDR3, as DNA: TGTGCCAGCACCGGAGGGGAAGGGGCCACCGGGGAGCTGTTTTTT. It is translated as CASTGGEGATGELFF.

The table lists this clonotype with a few counts. This chain uses TRBV7-9 with TRBJ2-3; TRBD2 matches 8 bases. The length of the CDR3 is 16 residues. CDR1 and CDR2 (germline): SEHNR, FQNEAQ (reference sequence). The V and J ends lost 1 base and 0 bases, in that order; junction bases with no gene match: 3. The CDR3 loop reads CASSLVLAGSTDTQYF. As DNA, the CDR3 is TGTGCCAGCAGCTTAGTTCTAGCGGGCAGCACAGATACGCAGTATTTT.